The source of this T cell receptor beta chain is a study of patients and donors after allogeneic stem cell transplantation. The germline gives CDR1 MNHEY, CDR2 SVGEGT. Trimming shortened V by 8 bases and J by 0 bases, and 26 bases separated the two germline ends. CDR3 size: 19 residues. MiXCR, run by TCRdb on the RT-PCR reads, gives a single entry per CDR3 protein. The sample yields fewer than 60,000 distinct CDR3 sequences, about 14% seen once. In this sample, this clonotype turned up a few times. This TCR came from a human donor who was either an allogeneic HSCT recipient or a stem cell or donor lymphocyte infusion donor (not recorded which). It is not recorded whose cells these are; they may come from a transplant donor. Specimen: blood, either unsorted or a sorted T cell fraction (not recorded which). This chain connects TRBV6-2 or TRBV6-3 to TRBJ2-1; D may be TRBD2 (6 bases). The CDR3, as DNA: TGTGCCAGCGGGGACGCGGGACTCGGACTGGTCGGCTCCTACAATGAGCAGTTCTTC. Amino acid sequence: CASGDAGLGLVGSYNEQFF.